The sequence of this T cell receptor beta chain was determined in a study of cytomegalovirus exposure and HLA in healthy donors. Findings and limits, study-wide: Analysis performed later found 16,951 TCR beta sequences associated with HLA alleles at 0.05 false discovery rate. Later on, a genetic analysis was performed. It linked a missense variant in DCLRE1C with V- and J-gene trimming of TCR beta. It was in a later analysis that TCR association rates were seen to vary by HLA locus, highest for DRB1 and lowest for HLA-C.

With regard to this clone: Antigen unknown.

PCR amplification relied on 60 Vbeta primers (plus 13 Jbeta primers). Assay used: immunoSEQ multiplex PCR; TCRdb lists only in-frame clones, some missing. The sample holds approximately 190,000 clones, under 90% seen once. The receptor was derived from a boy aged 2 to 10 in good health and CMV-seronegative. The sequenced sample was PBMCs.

CDR3 protein: CASSLAPGTAGNTIYF. In DNA form, the CDR3 reads TGTGCCAGCAGCTTGGCTCCCGGGACAGCTGGAAACACCATATATTTT. The chain joins TRBV5-4 to TRBJ1-3; TRBD1 matches at 7 bases. The trim removed 0 bases at V and 2 bases at J, leaving 5 bases unmatched. From germline, CDR1 is SGHNT and CDR2 YYREEE (reference sequence). The CDR3 totals 16 residues.